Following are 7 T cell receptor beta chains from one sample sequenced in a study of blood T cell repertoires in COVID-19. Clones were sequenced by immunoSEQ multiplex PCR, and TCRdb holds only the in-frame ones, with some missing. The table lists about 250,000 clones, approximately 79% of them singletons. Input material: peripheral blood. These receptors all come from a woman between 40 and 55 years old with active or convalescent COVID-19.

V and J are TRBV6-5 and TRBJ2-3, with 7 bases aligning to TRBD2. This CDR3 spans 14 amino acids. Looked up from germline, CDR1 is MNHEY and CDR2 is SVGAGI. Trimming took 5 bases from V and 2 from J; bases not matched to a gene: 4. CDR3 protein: CASSIAGITDTQYF. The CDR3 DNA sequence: TGTGCCAGCAGTATAGCGGGTATCACAGATACGCAGTATTTT.

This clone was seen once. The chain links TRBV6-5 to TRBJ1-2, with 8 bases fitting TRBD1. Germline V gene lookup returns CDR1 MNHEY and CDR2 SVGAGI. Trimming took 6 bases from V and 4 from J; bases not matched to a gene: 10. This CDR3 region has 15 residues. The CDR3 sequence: CASRSTRTGPYGYTF. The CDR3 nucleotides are TGTGCCAGCAGGTCAACGAGGACAGGGCCCTATGGCTACACCTTC.

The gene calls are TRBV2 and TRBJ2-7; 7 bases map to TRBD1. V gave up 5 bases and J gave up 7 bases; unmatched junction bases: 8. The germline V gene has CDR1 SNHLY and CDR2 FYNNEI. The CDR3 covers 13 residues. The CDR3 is CASSQGGVNEQYV. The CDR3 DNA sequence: TGTGCCAGCAGTCAAGGGGGCGTAAATGAGCAGTACGTC.

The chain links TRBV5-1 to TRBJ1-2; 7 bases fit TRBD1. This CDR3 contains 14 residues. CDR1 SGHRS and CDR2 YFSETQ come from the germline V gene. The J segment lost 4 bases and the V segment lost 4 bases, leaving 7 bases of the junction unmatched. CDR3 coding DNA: TGCGCCAGCAGCCGGGACAGTACTGGCTATGGCTACACCTTC. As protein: CASSRDSTGYGYTF.

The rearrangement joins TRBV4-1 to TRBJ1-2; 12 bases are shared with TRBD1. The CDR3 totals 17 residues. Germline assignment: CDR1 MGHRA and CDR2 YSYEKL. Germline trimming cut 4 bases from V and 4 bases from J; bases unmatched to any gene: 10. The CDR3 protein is CASSPRDRGHEGYGYTF. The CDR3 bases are TGCGCCAGCAGCCCAAGGGACAGGGGGCATGAAGGCTATGGCTACACCTTC.

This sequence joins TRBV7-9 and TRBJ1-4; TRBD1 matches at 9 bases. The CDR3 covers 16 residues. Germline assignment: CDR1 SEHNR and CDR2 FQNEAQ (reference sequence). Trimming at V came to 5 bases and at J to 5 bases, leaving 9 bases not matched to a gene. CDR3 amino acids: CASSPITGGVNEKLFF. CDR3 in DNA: TGTGCCAGCAGCCCGATAACAGGGGGCGTAAATGAAAAACTGTTTTTT.

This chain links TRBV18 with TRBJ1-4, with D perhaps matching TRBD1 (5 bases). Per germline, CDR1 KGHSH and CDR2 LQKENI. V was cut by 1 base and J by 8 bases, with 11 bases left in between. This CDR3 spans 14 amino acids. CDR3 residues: CASSPQGRGEKLFF. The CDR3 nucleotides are TGTGCCAGCTCACCACAGGGGCGAGGCGAAAAACTGTTTTTT.